This TCR beta chain was captured in a study of cytomegalovirus exposure and HLA in healthy donors. Findings of the study overall: Upon later analysis, TCR association rates were observed to vary by HLA locus, being highest for DRB1 and lowest for HLA-C.

Of note for this clone: Its matching antigen is unknown.

PCR primers comprised 60 Vbeta and 13 Jbeta primers. Clones were sequenced by immunoSEQ multiplex PCR, and TCRdb holds only the in-frame ones, with some missing. The sample has tens of thousands of clones, approximately 80% seen once. The ends were cut back, 6 bases at V and 6 bases at J, with 17 bases in the middle. The CDR3 totals 14 residues. Per germline, CDR1 MNHEY and CDR2 SVGAGI. This receptor was identified in a female donor in good health and CMV-seronegative. The sample comprised PBMCs. The chain recombines TRBV6-5 with TRBJ1-1; perhaps TRBD1 as D (5 bases). The CDR3 sequence is CASSWRALGAEAFF. Written as DNA, the CDR3 is TGTGCCAGCAGCTGGAGGGCTTTAGGGGCTGAAGCTTTCTTT.